This TCR beta chain was captured by sequencing in a study of immune heterogeneity within non-small cell lung tumors. For the TCR beta CDR3, multiplex PCR with 32 V and 13 J primers performed the amplification. TCRdb itself ran the multiplex PCR reads through MiXCR, one entry per CDR3 protein. The sample shows tens of thousands of distinct CDR3 sequences, less than 35% of them seen only once. The template for each sample was 600 ng of genomic DNA, which had been extracted from bulk tumor tissue. Far-apart biopsies, several per primary tumor, were taken during surgery. Each patient presented with untreated, newly diagnosed non-small cell lung cancer and received curative surgery. The CDR3 is 11 amino acids. V lost 5 bases and J 4 bases, leaving 5 bases between the germline ends. Germline CDR1 is SNHLY and CDR2 is FYNNEI. This clonotype was seen repeatedly, ten times or more.

Sequencing input: lung tumor tissue. This TCR was recovered from a man aged 40-49 years with non-small cell lung cancer. This chain links TRBV2 with TRBJ1-2, with D unresolved. DNA for the CDR3: TGTGCCAGCAGTTACAGCTATGGCTACACCTTC. Translation gives CASSYSYGYTF.